These T cell receptor beta chains were read from a single sample in a study of blood T cell repertoires in COVID-19. Assay: immunoSEQ multiplex PCR; the TCRdb copy retains only in-frame clones and omits some. The data contain about 130,000 clones, around 79% of them seen just once; the ten biggest clones take up approximately 5%. The specimen sequenced was peripheral blood. These receptors all come from a woman aged 65 to 85 with COVID-19, enrolled during active disease. Both conserved end residues are part of each CDR3. A D gene is named only where the DNA matches it firmly. Clone size is given for some rows only: seen once, a few or many times, or a class if the clone is expanded.

j_gene | abundance | d_gene | v_gene | CDR3nt | CDR3aa
TRBJ2-2 | . | TRBD2 | TRBV25-1 | TGTGCCAGCAGTGAAACAGCGGGGCCGAACACCGGGGAGCTGTTTTTT | CASSETAGPNTGELFF
TRBJ1-1 | . | TRBD1 | TRBV19 | TGTGCCAGTAGTATGCAGGGGGACAGGGGGAGCACTGAAGCTTTCTTT | CASSMQGDRGSTEAFF
TRBJ1-4 | . | . | TRBV2 | TGTGCCAGCAGGCGAAACGGGGTCAATGAAAAACTGTTTTTT | CASRRNGVNEKLFF
TRBJ1-5 | . | TRBD1 | TRBV28 | TGTGCCAGCAGTGAAAGGGGGCAGTACATTAATCAGCCCCAGCATTTT | CASSERGQYINQPQHF
TRBJ1-4 | . | . | TRBV20-1 | TGCAGTGCTAGTAACCAGGCAGAAAAACTGTTTTTT | CSASNQAEKLFF
TRBJ2-7 | . | TRBD1 | TRBV5-1 | TGCGCCAGCAGCTTGGACCCAGTTGGGACAGGGGTCTACGAGCAGTACTTC | CASSLDPVGTGVYEQYF
TRBJ1-5 | . | TRBD1 | TRBV5-5 | TGTGCCAGCAGTTCCGGGACAGGGGGTCAGCCCCAGCATTTT | CASSSGTGGQPQHF
TRBJ1-4 | . | . | TRBV5-5 | TGTGCCAGCAGCCGAGCGGGGCCGACAACTAATGAAAAACTGTTTTTT | CASSRAGPTTNEKLFF
TRBJ1-6 | few | TRBD1 | TRBV5-1 | TGCGCCAGCAGCCCGGGACAGGATTATTCACCCCTCCACTTT | CASSPGQDYSPLHF
TRBJ1-1 | . | . | TRBV9 | TGTGCCAGCAGCGTAGCTTCACAGAACACTGAAGCTTTCTTT | CASSVASQNTEAFF
TRBJ1-1 | . | . | TRBV7-9 | TGTGCCAGCAGCCAAGTTCAGGGGAGGAACACTGAAGCTTTCTTT | CASSQVQGRNTEAFF
TRBJ1-6 | . | . | TRBV4-3 | TGCGCCAGCAGCCAAGTAGGCTCCAGGCCCCTCCACTTT | CASSQVGSRPLHF
TRBJ1-5 | . | . | TRBV6-5 | TGTGCCAGCAGTTATGGGGGGAGCAATCAGCCCCAGCATTTT | CASSYGGSNQPQHF
TRBJ1-5 | . | . | TRBV3-1/TRBV3-2 | TGTGCCAGCAGCCGAGGTCGGGGATCTTCCAATCAGCCCCAGCATTTT | CASSRGRGSSNQPQHF
TRBJ1-5 | few | . | TRBV4-1 | TGCGCCAGCAGCAAACAGGGTTGGGGCAATCAGCCCCAGCATTTT | CASSKQGWGNQPQHF
TRBJ1-1 | . | . | TRBV7-9 | TGTGCCAGCAGCTTAGTAGAGCGGAGTCAAGCTTTCTTT | CASSLVERSQAFF
TRBJ1-1 | . | TRBD1 | TRBV5-4 | TGTGCCAGCAGCCAGGGGGGCGGGGGGCGAGGGGTTGAAGCTTTCTTT | CASSQGGGGRGVEAFF
TRBJ1-6 | . | TRBD1 | TRBV13 | TGTGCCAGCAGCTCACCGACAGGGAGTACTTCACCCCTCCACTTT | CASSSPTGSTSPLHF
TRBJ1-1 | . | . | TRBV6-2/TRBV6-3 | TGTGCCAGCAGCCGAGGACAGAACACTGAAGCTTTCTTT | CASSRGQNTEAFF
TRBJ1-3 | . | . | TRBV7-2 | TGTGCCAGCAGCTCCACTTGGGGAAACACCATATATTTT | CASSSTWGNTIYF
TRBJ1-3 | . | . | TRBV30 | TGTGCCTGGAGTTCCGGGAATGGAAACACCATATATTTT | CAWSSGNGNTIYF
TRBJ2-5 | . | TRBD1 | TRBV18 | TGTGCCAGCTCGACGGACAGGGCCGGGACCCAGTACTTC | CASSTDRAGTQYF
TRBJ2-7 | . | TRBD2 | TRBV7-2 | TGTGCCAGCAGCTACGGAGCAGCGGGGAAGGGCGAGCAGTACTTC | CASSYGAAGKGEQYF
TRBJ1-3 | . | . | TRBV30 | TGTGCCTGGGCCGGGATCCCGGAGCAGTCGAACTCTGGAAACACCATATATTTT | CAWAGIPEQSNSGNTIYF
TRBJ2-5 | . | . | TRBV27 | TGTGCCAGCACCCCTACGGGCGGGCAAGAGACCCAGTACTTC | CASTPTGGQETQYF
TRBJ1-1 | . | . | TRBV29-1 | TGCAGCGCTACTGGGCAGTTTGGCACTGAAGCTTTCTTT | CSATGQFGTEAFF
TRBJ1-2 | few | . | TRBV10-3 | TGTGCCATCAGTGAGTCGTTGGAGGTGGATGGCTACACCTTC | CAISESLEVDGYTF
TRBJ2-7 | many | . | TRBV27 | TGTGCCAGCAGAGACCAAACTTGGGCGGGGCAGTACTTC | CASRDQTWAGQYF
TRBJ2-1 | . | TRBD2 | TRBV11-1 | TGTGCCAGCAGCCGAGTGACGGGGGGGTACAATGAGCAGTTCTTC | CASSRVTGGYNEQFF
TRBJ2-1 | . | . | TRBV30 | TGTGCCTGGGACCAGGGAATCAACAATGAGCAGTTCTTC | CAWDQGINNEQFF
TRBJ1-1 | . | . | TRBV28 | TGTGCCAGCAGCTGGCACCGCTCGAACACTGAAGCTTTCTTT | CASSWHRSNTEAFF
TRBJ2-7 | . | . | TRBV11-3 | TGTGCCAGCAGCCTCCCAACTAGTATCGTATACGAGCAGTACTTC | CASSLPTSIVYEQYF
TRBJ1-5 | . | TRBD1 | TRBV7-3 | TGTGCCAGCAGCTTGACAGGGACCGAGCCCCAGCATTTT | CASSLTGTEPQHF
TRBJ1-1 | . | . | TRBV30 | TGTGCCTGGAGAAAGGGTGGGGGGATTGAGGGCACTGAAGCTTTCTTT | CAWRKGGGIEGTEAFF
TRBJ2-2 | once | . | TRBV5-4 | TGTGCCAGCAGCTTGGCCCCGGCTACAGTGAACACCGGGGAGCTGTTTTTT | CASSLAPATVNTGELFF
TRBJ1-1 | . | . | TRBV2 | TGTGCGTCCAGGTGGCTTGGTGGCACTGAAGCTTTCTTT | CASRWLGGTEAFF
TRBJ1-5 | . | . | TRBV21-1 | TGTGCCAGCAGCCCGTCCCGGGGGAGTGAGGGCAATCAGCCCCAGCATTTT | CASSPSRGSEGNQPQHF